Listed below are T cell receptor beta chains from one sample, sequenced in a study of identical twins. TCRdb reanalysed the 5' RACE reads using MiXCR and keeps one entry per CDR3 protein. Altogether about 240,000 distinct CDR3 sequences are present, approximately 7.8% being singletons, with the ten largest covering about 5.8%. These data were likewise used in another study, on yellow fever vaccine responses in identical twins.

Sequenced input: CD8+ T cells sorted from blood. These receptors were taken from a woman between 18 and 29 years old in good health. CDR3s include the opening cysteine and the closing phenylalanine or tryptophan. D genes are given only for firm matches. Expanded clones are given a class, and other clones once, few, many or no size at all.

TRBV7-2	-	TRBJ2-7	-	CASHSLWGSSYEQYF	TGTGCCAGCCATTCTCTCTGGGGCAGCTCCTACGAGCAGTACTTC
TRBV7-6	few	TRBJ2-5	-	CASSLELGQTQYF	TGTGCCAGCAGCTTAGAATTGGGCCAGACCCAGTACTTC
TRBV3-1	many	TRBJ2-2	TRBD2	CASSQEDLAGFTGELFF	TGTGCCAGCAGCCAAGAGGATCTAGCGGGGTTCACCGGGGAGCTGTTTTTT
TRBV10-3	-	TRBJ2-7	TRBD1	CAISARRGAGGLSEQYF	TGTGCCATCAGTGCCCGTAGGGGGGCAGGGGGCCTATCCGAGCAGTACTTC
TRBV9	few	TRBJ2-7	-	CASSANRGGEQYF	TGTGCCAGCAGCGCAAACAGGGGGGGCGAGCAGTACTTC
TRBV4-2	-	TRBJ2-6	-	CASSQDTGTGANVLTF	TGTGCCAGCAGCCAAGATACAGGGACTGGGGCCAACGTCCTGACTTTC
TRBV12-3/TRBV12-4	few	TRBJ2-7	TRBD1	CASSPTGLIYEQYF	TGTGCCAGCAGTCCGACAGGGTTAATCTACGAGCAGTACTTC
TRBV20-1	-	TRBJ1-1	-	CSARQVVIDTEAFF	TGCAGTGCTAGGCAGGTGGTTATTGACACTGAAGCTTTCTTT
TRBV19	many	TRBJ1-1	-	CASSIGENTEAFF	TGTGCCAGTAGTATTGGCGAGAACACTGAAGCTTTCTTT
TRBV9	-	TRBJ2-3	-	CASSVGPSPEEYF	TGTGCCAGCAGCGTAGGTCCTAGCCCGGAGGAATATTTT
TRBV24-1	few	TRBJ2-5	-	CATSDPRGRVETQYF	TGTGCCACCAGTGATCCCCGCGGGCGGGTTGAGACCCAGTACTTC
TRBV28	-	TRBJ2-1	-	CASSFSQLNGQFF	TGTGCCAGCAGTTTTTCACAGCTAAATGGGCAGTTCTTC
TRBV7-6	-	TRBJ1-2	-	CASSPGRGGHGYTF	TGTGCCAGCAGCCCCGGAAGGGGGGGTCATGGCTACACCTTC
TRBV19	many	TRBJ2-7	-	CASSLAPDASSYEQYF	TGTGCCAGTAGTTTGGCCCCGGACGCGAGCTCCTACGAGCAGTACTTC
TRBV20-1	-	TRBJ1-1	TRBD1	CSARGQRNTEAFF	TGCAGTGCTAGGGGACAGAGAAACACTGAAGCTTTCTTT
TRBV29-1	many	TRBJ2-1	TRBD2	CSVEWLGLVGYEQFF	TGCAGCGTTGAATGGTTAGGACTAGTAGGGTATGAGCAGTTCTTC
TRBV7-6	few	TRBJ2-5	TRBD2	CASSLQAGVQETQYF	TGTGCCAGCAGCTTACAAGCGGGGGTCCAAGAGACCCAGTACTTC
TRBV28	-	TRBJ1-3	-	CASSLGGGNTVYF	TGTGCCAGCAGTTTAGGGGGTGGAAACACCGTATATTTT
TRBV3-1	few	TRBJ2-3	TRBD2	CASSPRTSGMADTQYF	TGTGCCAGCAGCCCTCGGACTAGCGGGATGGCAGATACGCAGTATTTT
TRBV29-1	-	TRBJ2-2	-	CSVEDGNTGELFFF	-
TRBV6-5	-	TRBJ2-1	TRBD2	CASSYSYYPGLAGGGEQFF	TGTGCCAGCAGTTACTCGTATTACCCGGGACTAGCGGGAGGCGGTGAGCAGTTCTTC
TRBV20-1	-	TRBJ2-7	TRBD2	CSARDGSLETSVMNEQYF	TGCAGTGCTAGAGATGGTTCTCTGGAGACTAGCGTTATGAACGAGCAGTACTTC
TRBV3-1	-	TRBJ2-7	-	CASSPGDSAYEQYF	TGTGCCAGCAGCCCGGGGGACAGCGCCTACGAGCAGTACTTC
TRBV29-1	many	TRBJ2-3	-	CSAEHPEPGTDTQYF	TGCAGCGCCGAACATCCCGAACCAGGCACAGATACGCAGTATTTT
TRBV20-1	few	TRBJ2-7	TRBD2	CSASLRGDLRRTQYF	TGCAGTGCTAGCCTTCGGGGGGACCTCCGGAGGACACAGTACTTC
TRBV4-1	many	TRBJ2-7	TRBD2	CASSQDIRGLAFSYEQYF	TGCGCCAGCAGCCAAGATATCCGAGGACTAGCCTTCTCCTACGAGCAGTACTTC
TRBV27	-	TRBJ2-5	TRBD2	CASSLKFSGGAQETQYF	TGTGCCAGCAGTTTAAAATTTAGCGGGGGGGCACAAGAGACCCAGTACTTC
TRBV4-1	-	TRBJ1-1	TRBD1	CASSPRVPGQGAAEAFF	TGCGCCAGCAGCCCGAGGGTACCGGGACAGGGGGCAGCTGAAGCTTTCTTT
TRBV20-1	many	TRBJ1-5	-	CSARDREGSESNQPQHF	TGCAGTGCTAGAGATAGGGAGGGATCGGAAAGCAATCAGCCCCAGCATTTT
TRBV10-1	-	TRBJ2-1	-	CASSEFPVGYNEQFF	TGCGCCAGCAGTGAGTTCCCAGTGGGGTACAATGAGCAGTTCTTC
TRBV9	-	TRBJ2-1	-	CASSVGGTTEQFF	TGTGCCAGCAGCGTAGGCGGGACCACCGAGCAGTTCTTC
TRBV15	few	TRBJ2-7	TRBD1	CATRDSTFYEQYF	TGTGCCACCCGGGACAGCACCTTCTACGAGCAGTACTTC
TRBV12-3/TRBV12-4	many	TRBJ2-1	-	CASSQGIGVGYNEQFF	TGTGCCAGCAGCCAAGGGATCGGCGTGGGGTACAATGAGCAGTTCTTC
TRBV29-1	many	TRBJ2-3	-	CSVEVPGLKMDTQYF	TGCAGCGTTGAAGTCCCCGGACTGAAGATGGATACGCAGTATTTT
TRBV5-6	many	TRBJ2-2	-	CASSYGTSGELFF	TGTGCCAGCAGTTACGGTACCTCCGGGGAGCTGTTTTTT
TRBV20-1	few	TRBJ2-1	TRBD2	CSASAQTSGGPAVQFF	TGCAGTGCTAGTGCCCAGACTAGCGGGGGGCCAGCCGTCCAGTTCTTC
TRBV10-2	-	TRBJ2-1	-	CASSESIYPGQRDNEQFF	TGCGCCAGCAGTGAGTCGATCTACCCGGGACAGCGGGACAATGAGCAGTTCTTC
TRBV7-2	many	TRBJ2-3	-	CASSPWGRSTDTQYF	TGTGCCAGCAGCCCCTGGGGGCGGTCCACAGATACGCAGTATTTT
TRBV12-3/TRBV12-4	many	TRBJ2-6	-	CASSVGPSGANVLTF	TGTGCCAGCAGTGTAGGCCCGTCTGGGGCCAACGTCCTGACTTTC
TRBV2	-	TRBJ2-1	-	CASSEVEANSYNEQFF	TGTGCCAGCAGTGAGGTGGAGGCGAACTCCTACAATGAGCAGTTCTTC
TRBV27	-	TRBJ2-3	-	CASSSLPGIGPISTDTQYF	TGTGCCAGCAGTTCCCTTCCAGGGATCGGGCCTATATCCACAGATACGCAGTATTTT
TRBV28	many	TRBJ2-7	-	CASTGTASYEQYF	TGTGCCAGTACCGGGACGGCTTCCTACGAGCAGTACTTC
TRBV27	few	TRBJ1-2	TRBD1	CASSLTPGGGYTF	TGTGCCAGCAGTTTAACGCCAGGGGGCGGCTACACCTTC
TRBV5-1	-	TRBJ1-6	-	CASSLGPKSSYNSPLHF	TGCGCCAGCAGCTTGGGTCCCAAGAGCTCCTATAATTCACCCCTCCACTTT